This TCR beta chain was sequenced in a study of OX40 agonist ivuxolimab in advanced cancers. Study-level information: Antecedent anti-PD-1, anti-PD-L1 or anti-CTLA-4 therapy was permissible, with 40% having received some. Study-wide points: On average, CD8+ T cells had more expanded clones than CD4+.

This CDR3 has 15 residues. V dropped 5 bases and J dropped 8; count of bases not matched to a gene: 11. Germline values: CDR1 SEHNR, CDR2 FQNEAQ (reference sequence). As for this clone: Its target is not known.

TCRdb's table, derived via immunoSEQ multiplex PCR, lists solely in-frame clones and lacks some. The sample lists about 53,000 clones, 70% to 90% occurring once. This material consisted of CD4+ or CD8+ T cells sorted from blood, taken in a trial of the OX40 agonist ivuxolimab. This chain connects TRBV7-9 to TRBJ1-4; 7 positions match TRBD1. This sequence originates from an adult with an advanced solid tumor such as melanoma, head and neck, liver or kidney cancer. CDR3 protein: CASSQDRRGKEKLFF. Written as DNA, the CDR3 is TGTGCCAGCAGCCAGGACAGGAGGGGAAAGGAAAAACTGTTTTTT. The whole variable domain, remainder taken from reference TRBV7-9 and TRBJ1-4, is DTGVSQNPRHKITKRGQNVTFRCDPISEHNRLYWYRQTLGQGPEFLTYFQNEAQLEKSRLLSDRFSAERPKGSFSTLEIQRTEQGDSAMYLCASSQDRRGKEKLFFGSGTQLSVL.